This T cell receptor (beta chain) comes out of a study of blood T cell repertoires in COVID-19. The table came from immunoSEQ multiplex PCR; TCRdb's copy has only in-frame clones and leaves some out. The table includes approximately 530,000 clones, around 90% detected once. The V gene's germline CDR1 is KGHSH and CDR2 LQKENI. V lost 2 bases, J lost 6 bases, and 5 bases stayed unmatched. CDR3 size: 14 residues. This clonotype was obtained from a woman in her 50s with COVID-19, enrolled during active disease. The chain joins TRBV18 to TRBJ1-1, with 8 bases fitting TRBD1. Material: peripheral blood. CDR3 loop: CASSPGQGGPEAFF. Here the CDR3 DNA reads TGTGCCAGCTCACCAGGACAGGGAGGTCCTGAAGCTTTCTTT.